This T cell receptor beta chain was sequenced in a study of beta chain features in type 1 diabetes (dated by TCRdb to between 2017 and 2018). Looking at the study overall: Mean age, gender distribution, total cell number and subset yield were not different between patients and healthy donors. Whereas all 28 donors provided naive and central memory subsets, regulatory and stem cell-like memory subsets were isolated from just 8 patients and roughly 8 healthy donors. A total of 90 million to 120 million sorted cells were examined across all samples, and a strong correlation was observed between cell number per subset and RNA yield. In the study, TCRB repertoires of sorted circulating CD4+ T cell subsets from recently diagnosed type 1 diabetes patients were compared with those of matched healthy donors. Points the paper makes about the study in general: Type 1 diabetes patients showed a moderate but significant shortening of TCRB CDR3 length in all four CD4+ subsets. The naive, central memory and regulatory TCRB repertoires appeared to resemble one another more closely among patients than among healthy donors. PCR might favor shorter templates, but patient and control samples were amplified and corrected together, so any skew would affect both groups equally. Fewer insertions and more nucleotide deletions at VDJ recombination sites were observed in patients with type 1 diabetes, implying thymic rearrangement abnormalities. Because small numbers of individuals were included in the HLA sub-analyses, any influence of HLA type on TCRB rearrangement was left unresolved. Because cDNA was sequenced instead of genomic DNA, activated cells with high expression could be over-represented, although the groups did not differ in activation or CD3 levels.

From each donor, a single peripheral blood sample of about 100 mL on average was drawn into heparinised tubes. Using a panel that included CD45RO, CCR7, CD25, CD127, CD95 and CD27, naive, central memory, regulatory and stem cell-like memory CD4+ T cells were sorted on a BD FACSAria II. All sorted populations exceeded 98% purity. Right away, PBMCs were isolated by Lymphoprep density gradient centrifugation and were stained directly, with no culture step. So that batch effects would be minimized, each experiment stained and sorted samples in pairs, pairing one healthy donor with one patient. The High Capacity cDNA Reverse Transcription Kit was used to reverse transcribe all of the isolated RNA, meaning that expressed TCRB transcripts were what got sequenced. Deep immunoSEQ sequencing was performed on naive, central memory and regulatory T cell samples, with an average of approximately 4 million total reads per sample. Sorted cells were lysed in RLT buffer, and RNA was extracted using DNase-treated RNeasy Micro or Mini kits according to cell number. To prevent cross-contamination, each cell subset was processed individually, whereas patient and healthy donor samples were processed jointly. The immunoSEQ multiplex PCR was used to amplify TCRB sequences from cDNA, generating 87-bp fragments that spanned the CDR3 region. Amplicons were sequenced on the Illumina HiSeq platform. In the original analysis: PCR bias was corrected computationally using synthetic template baselines, and reads within Hamming distance 2 were collapsed, with unmergeable singletons discarded. By aligning reads against IMGT, V, D and J genes, CDR3 length, and insertions or deletions at six rearrangement sites were assigned. Clonotype counts were normalized to sorted cell number within each subset before computing true diversity and Gini coefficients with the tcR R package. Repertoire sharing was quantified using the overlap coefficient calculated on TCRB nucleotide sequences. As a proxy for the pre-selection repertoire, out-of-frame TCRB sequences from naive cells were analyzed. TCRdb's version of the immuneACCESS table is confined to in-frame rearrangements and falls short of the full clone set. An unresolved V gene accounts for under half of the shortfall where checked; the remainder is of unknown origin. The DNA was the basis for D and trimming; V, J and clone size are from that table. This sample lists hundreds of thousands of clones; 11% to 15% were detected once. Just under 0.04% of the sample comes from the top ten.

Points on this clone: Its specific antigen is unknown. It has no much larger one-base neighbor in the sample; base qualities were not kept.

The germline V gene supplies CDR1 MNHNS and CDR2 SASEGT. A distance of 11 bases separates the germline ends of V and J, which lose 5 bases and 1 base respectively. Spanning cysteine to phenylalanine, the CDR3 consists of 14 amino acids. CDR3 DNA is the only sequence kept; it has 42 bases, read in frame from the first base. The clonotype was recovered from a man between 18 and 35 years old with type 1 diabetes. Specimen: naive CD4+ T cells from blood. In the paper's terms, the cell subset or site label means: true naive CD4+ T cells. The rearranged chain carries TRBV6-1 and TRBJ1-1; TRBD1 is a possible D gene, resting on 6 matching bases. The DNA sequence reads TGTGCCAGCAGTACGACAGGATCGAACACTGAAGCTTTCTTT. Translated, this is CASSTTGSNTEAFF.